Detailed here is one TCR beta chain. In the original analysis: From reference gene primer amplification, estimates of nucleated cell counts were derived. Sequencing was performed with immunoSEQ multiplex PCR; in TCRdb, only in-frame clones are kept and a portion is missing. The D gene and trimming were derived from the DNA, and the V and J assignments and clone size from that table. Of about 19,000 clones detected, 75% to 90% appear once; the ten largest clones hold approximately 2.9%. This sample is part of a study of blood T cell repertoires in COVID-19. Study-level background: Samples came from the United States, Italy and Spain, spanning acute and convalescent COVID-19.

Germline V gene sequence: CDR1 MDHEN, CDR2 SYDVKM. V shed 9 bases and J 5 bases; nucleotides not matched to a gene: 22. The CDR3 is 17 amino acids. The J gene is TRBJ2-7, the V gene TRBV28, with TRBD2 matching 7 bases. The receptor comes from a human donor in a cohort sampled during active COVID-19. The sample taken for sequencing was peripheral blood. This CDR3 is CASRGYGTAGFRNEQYF. The CDR3 DNA reads as TGTGCCAGTCGGGGGTATGGAACAGCGGGGTTTCGCAACGAGCAGTACTTC.